What follows describes a single T cell receptor (beta chain). Sequencing used immunoSEQ multiplex PCR; TCRdb keeps in-frame clones, though not all of them. The sample consists of about 190,000 clones, approximately 84% of them appearing once. This sample was included in a study of blood T cell repertoires in COVID-19. The germline CDR1 and CDR2 sequences are SQVTM and ANQGSEA. The CDR3 spans 13 residues. Trimming cost V 6 bases and J 10 bases; bases outside gene matches: 7. The source of this sequence is a young woman who had recovered from COVID-19. J is TRBJ1-6 and V is TRBV29-1; 9 bases line up with TRBD1. The sequenced sample was PBMCs or T cells enriched from blood (not recorded which). Here the CDR3 DNA reads TGCAGCGTCGCCGGGACAGGGAACTCACCCCTCCACTTT. It is translated as CSVAGTGNSPLHF.